Listed below are T cell receptor beta chains from one sample, sequenced in a study of T-cell memory formation after mild COVID-19. TCRdb recomputed calls from the 5' RACE reads with MiXCR, one row per CDR3 protein. There are roughly 100,000 distinct CDR3 sequences in the sample; around 12% occur only once, and under 30% lies in the top ten. The sample was PBMCs or a T cell subset sorted from them (not recorded which). All receptors derive from an adult woman who had mild COVID-19 (a few samples of this study predate the infection). Cell type and time point are not known. Both conserved end residues are part of each CDR3. The D gene is left open where the match is weak. Clone size is shown for a subset of rows, as once, few, many or a class of expanded clone.

TRBJ2-1 | TRBV7-2 | . | TRBD2 | TGTGCCAGCACCTTTACGGGGGGACTTATCGGGAATGAGCAGTTCTTC | CASTFTGGLIGNEQFF
TRBJ2-7 | TRBV7-8 | few | . | TGTGCCAGCAGCTATAGGTTGGTCGGAGAGGGCCGCGAGCAGTACTTC | CASSYRLVGEGREQYF
TRBJ2-1 | TRBV11-2 | . | TRBD2 | TGTGCCAGCTCCCACCCAGCGGGAGGGTACAATGAGCAGTTCTTC | CASSHPAGGYNEQFF
TRBJ2-5 | TRBV13 | . | TRBD1 | TGTGCCAGCAGCTTAGGCACAGGGGTCGAGACCCAGTACTTC | CASSLGTGVETQYF
TRBJ2-6 | TRBV12-3/TRBV12-4 | many | TRBD2 | TGTGCCAGCAACCTACTAGCGGGGGGCTCTGGGGCCAACGTCCTGACTTTC | CASNLLAGGSGANVLTF
TRBJ2-2 | TRBV11-2 | few | . | TGTGCCAGCAGCGCCTCCACCGGGGAGCTGTTTTTT | CASSASTGELFF
TRBJ1-4 | TRBV12-3/TRBV12-4 | few | . | TGTGCCAGCACCGGAACCGGGACGGGTTACCAGAAACTCTTT | CASTGTGTGYQKLF
TRBJ2-7 | TRBV24-1 | few | . | TGTGCCACCAGTGATTCCATACGGACAGACTCCTACGAGCAGTACTTC | CATSDSIRTDSYEQYF
TRBJ2-7 | TRBV27 | many | . | TGTGCCAGCAGTTTTTTCCAGGGGCGCTCCTACGAGCAGTACTTC | CASSFFQGRSYEQYF
TRBJ1-2 | TRBV11-2 | . | . | TGTGCCAGCAGCTCCCCGTTTGAACAGGGTGACTATGGCTACACCTTC | CASSSPFEQGDYGYTF
TRBJ2-3 | TRBV9 | . | . | TGTGCCAGCAGCGTAGCGCTAGCGACCCGCACAGATACGCAGTATTTT | CASSVALATRTDTQYF
TRBJ2-2 | TRBV5-1 | few | TRBD2 | TGCGCCAGCAGCTTGGATGGTAGCGGGGGGCTTCCTACCGGGGAGCTGTTTTTT | CASSLDGSGGLPTGELFF
TRBJ1-2 | TRBV6-5 | few | . | TGTGCCAGCAGCTCCGCGGTTTTCGCGTATGGCTACACCTTC | CASSSAVFAYGYTF
TRBJ1-5 | TRBV20-1 | many | . | TGCAGTGCTAGAGGGGTTGATAATCAGCCCCAGCATTTT | CSARGVDNQPQHF
TRBJ2-6 | TRBV12-3/TRBV12-4 | many | TRBD1 | TGTGCCAGCAGTTCGGGACAGGGGGACTCTGGGGCCAACGTCCTGACTTTC | CASSSGQGDSGANVLTF
TRBJ2-7 | TRBV29-1 | many | TRBD2 | TGCAGCGCAAACCTCCTAGCGGCAAGCACCTACGAGCAGTACTTC | CSANLLAASTYEQYF
TRBJ1-4 | TRBV7-8 | . | . | TGTGCCAGCAGCTTAAGCCGGGACCTCGAAAAACTGTTTTTT | CASSLSRDLEKLFF
TRBJ2-7 | TRBV7-9 | few | . | TGTGCCAGCAGCATCGGAGGGCTCTCCTACGAGCAGTACTTC | CASSIGGLSYEQYF
TRBJ1-1 | TRBV4-1 | . | . | TGCGCCAGCAGCCAAGTCACGGGGAACACTGAAGCTTTCTTT | CASSQVTGNTEAFF
TRBJ2-1 | TRBV4-1 | . | . | TGCGCCAGCAGCCAAGTTGGGCAAGGTGAGCAGTTCTTC | CASSQVGQGEQFF